The 2 T cell receptor beta chains below come from one sample, sequenced in a study of blood T cell repertoires in COVID-19. Libraries were prepared by immunoSEQ multiplex PCR; TCRdb keeps only in-frame clonotypes and omits some of them. The sample carries roughly 280,000 clones, around 90% recorded once. Sequenced material: peripheral blood. The receptors come from a woman in her fifties or sixties who had recovered from COVID-19.

The chain uses TRBV29-1 and TRBJ2-2, with 7 bases that match TRBD1. Germline CDR1 is SQVTM and CDR2 is ANQGSEA. This CDR3 spans 13 amino acids. Trimming removed 5 bases from V and 2 bases from J; junction bases left unmatched: 2. The CDR3: CSVWDSNTGELFF. The DNA of the CDR3 is TGCAGCGTTTGGGACAGCAACACCGGGGAGCTGTTTTTT.

V usage is TRBV24-1 and J usage is TRBJ1-5, with D maybe TRBD1 (5 bases). The CDR3 runs to 13 residues. Per the germline V gene, CDR1 is KGHDR and CDR2 is SFDVKD. V dropped 9 bases and J dropped 7 bases, with 15 bases sitting between them. CDR3 in DNA: TGTGCCACCGCGCGGGGGGTGGGACAGCCCCAGCATTTT. Protein product: CATARGVGQPQHF.